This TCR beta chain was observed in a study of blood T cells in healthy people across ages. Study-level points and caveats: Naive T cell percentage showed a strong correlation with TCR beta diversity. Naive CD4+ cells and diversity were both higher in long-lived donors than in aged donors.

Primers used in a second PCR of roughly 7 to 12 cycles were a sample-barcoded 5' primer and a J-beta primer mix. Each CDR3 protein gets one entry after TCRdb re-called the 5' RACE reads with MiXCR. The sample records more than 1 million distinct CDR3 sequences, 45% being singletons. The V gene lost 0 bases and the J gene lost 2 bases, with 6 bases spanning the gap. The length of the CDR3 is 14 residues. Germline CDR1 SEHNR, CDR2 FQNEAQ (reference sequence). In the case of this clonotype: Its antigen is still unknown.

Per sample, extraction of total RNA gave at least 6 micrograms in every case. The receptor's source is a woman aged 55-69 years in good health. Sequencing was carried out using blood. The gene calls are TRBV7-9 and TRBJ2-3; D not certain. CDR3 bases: TGTGCCAGCAGCTTAGCAGCATTCACAGATACGCAGTATTTT. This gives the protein CASSLAAFTDTQYF. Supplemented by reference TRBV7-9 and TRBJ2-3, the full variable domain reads DTGVSQNPRHKITKRGQNVTFRCDPISEHNRLYWYRQTLGQGPEFLTYFQNEAQLEKSRLLSDRFSAERPKGSFSTLEIQRTEQGDSAMYLCASSLAAFTDTQYFGPGTRLTVL.